These 11 T cell receptor beta chains originate from one sample sequenced in a study of cytotoxic CD8 clonotypes in ibrutinib-treated CLL. Produced via immunoSEQ multiplex PCR; TCRdb's table is partial and in-frame only. This sample has tens of thousands of clones, with about 70% found just once. The source material was PBMCs, sampled after 12 months of ibrutinib treatment. The receptors stem from a human donor with chronic lymphocytic leukemia.

V is TRBV6-5 and J is TRBJ2-2; the D is unclear. The germline V gene encodes CDR1 MNHEY and CDR2 SVGAGI. The CDR3 is 13 amino acids. Between the trimmed V and J ends, which lost 5 bases and 5 bases, there was a span of 9 bases. The CDR3 region is CASSRGFTGELFF. In DNA form, the CDR3 reads TGTGCCAGCAGTCGAGGATTTACCGGGGAGCTGTTTTTT.

This chain uses TRBV6-5 with TRBJ2-2; no clear D. Germline V gene data show CDR1 as MNHEY and CDR2 as SVGAGI. CDR3 length equals 15 residues. The V end lost 2 bases, the J end lost 5 bases, and 12 bases lay between the germline ends. The CDR3 here is CASSYDSEGTGELFF. The CDR3 DNA sequence: TGTGCCAGCAGTTACGATTCGGAAGGGACCGGGGAGCTGTTTTTT.

V is TRBV5-1 and J is TRBJ2-5, with unresolved D. The CDR3 sequence is 14 residues long. Germline lookup yields CDR1 SGHRS and CDR2 YFSETQ. Trimming left V 4 bases short and J 2 bases short, with 12 bases between. The DNA of the CDR3 is TGCGCCAGCAGCGGAAACGTAGGGCAAGAGACCCAGTACTTC. Translating gives CASSGNVGQETQYF.

The chain combines TRBV5-1 with TRBJ2-3; 11 nucleotides match TRBD2. This CDR3 is 19 amino acids long. The J segment lost 2 bases and the V segment lost 0 bases, leaving 11 bases of the junction unmatched. CDR1 SGHRS and CDR2 YFSETQ come from the germline V gene. The CDR3: CASSLALTSGDAVTDTQYF. CDR3 coding DNA: TGCGCCAGCAGCTTGGCGTTGACTAGCGGGGACGCGGTCACAGATACGCAGTATTTT.

This chain uses TRBV5-6 with TRBJ1-1, with a weak D call TRBD1 (5 bases). Germline CDR1 SGHDT, CDR2 YYEEEE. V gave up 7 bases and J gave up 3 bases, with 13 bases separating them. The CDR3 spans 13 residues. CDR3 bases: TGTGCCAGCCTAACGGGACTGTACACTGAAGCTTTCTTT. Its protein product is CASLTGLYTEAFF. Filled out from reference TRBV5-6 and TRBJ1-1, the complete variable domain reads DAGVTQSPTHLIKTRGQQVTLRCSPKSGHDTVSWYQQALGQGPQFIFQYYEEEERQRGNFPDRFSGHQFPNYSSELNVNALLLGDSALYLCASLTGLYTEAFFGQGTRLTVV.

This clone was seen only a few times. CDR3 region: CASSGTGFRGQPQHF. The CDR3 coding sequence is TGTGCCAGCAGCGGAACAGGGTTTAGAGGTCAGCCCCAGCATTTT. The chain recombines TRBV6-5 with TRBJ1-5; tentative D call: TRBD1 (6 bases). The length of the CDR3 is 15 residues. Germline CDR1 MNHEY, CDR2 SVGAGI. Trimming stripped 6 bases from V and 6 bases from J, with 18 bases between.

This chain connects TRBV7-3 to TRBJ2-2, with TRBD2 identical over 13 bases. CDR1 SGHTA and CDR2 FQGTGA come from the germline V gene. Unmatched junction bases numbered 5, after V lost 5 bases and J lost 2 bases. This CDR3 comprises 17 residues. CDR3 amino acids: CASSRLAGGHNTGELFF. The CDR3 coding sequence is TGTGCCAGCAGCCGACTAGCGGGGGGCCATAACACCGGGGAGCTGTTTTTT.

This clone occurred once. The chain carries TRBV7-6 and TRBJ1-5; D ambiguous. This CDR3 spans 15 amino acids. Trimming left V 0 bases short and J 2 bases short, with 8 bases between. CDR1 SGHVS and CDR2 FNYEAQ come from the germline V gene. CDR3 DNA sequence: TGTGCCAGCAGCTTAGCGGGAGGGCGCAATCAGCCCCAGCATTTT. This codes for CASSLAGGRNQPQHF.

There are a few counts of this clone. The chain uses TRBV10-3 and TRBJ1-6; D gene unclear. Germline lookup yields CDR1 ENHRY and CDR2 SYGVKD. The CDR3 loop spans 14 amino acids. Trimming removed 4 bases at V and 7 bases at J, with 11 bases between. CDR3 bases: TGTGCCATCAGTGCCGCAGAGGCAAATTCACCCCTCCACTTT. Translation gives CAISAAEANSPLHF.

The chain carries TRBV27 and TRBJ1-2; tentatively, D is TRBD1 (6 bases). There are 15 residues in the CDR3. Germline CDR1 reads MNHEY; CDR2 reads SMNVEV (reference sequence). V dropped 1 base and J dropped 3 bases, with 12 bases sitting between them. CDR3 loop: CASSLLGGLDYGYTF. The CDR3 nucleotides are TGTGCCAGCAGTTTATTGGGGGGCTTAGACTATGGCTACACCTTC.

This clone was detected once. This chain joins TRBV7-3 and TRBJ2-2; 7 bases are shared with TRBD2. Germline lookup yields CDR1 SGHTA and CDR2 FQGTGA. The CDR3 totals 14 residues. J gave up 5 bases and V 4 bases, and 4 bases lay outside the gene matches. The CDR3 reads CASSWGLQTGELFF. The CDR3 nucleotides are TGTGCCAGCAGCTGGGGACTACAAACCGGGGAGCTGTTTTTT.